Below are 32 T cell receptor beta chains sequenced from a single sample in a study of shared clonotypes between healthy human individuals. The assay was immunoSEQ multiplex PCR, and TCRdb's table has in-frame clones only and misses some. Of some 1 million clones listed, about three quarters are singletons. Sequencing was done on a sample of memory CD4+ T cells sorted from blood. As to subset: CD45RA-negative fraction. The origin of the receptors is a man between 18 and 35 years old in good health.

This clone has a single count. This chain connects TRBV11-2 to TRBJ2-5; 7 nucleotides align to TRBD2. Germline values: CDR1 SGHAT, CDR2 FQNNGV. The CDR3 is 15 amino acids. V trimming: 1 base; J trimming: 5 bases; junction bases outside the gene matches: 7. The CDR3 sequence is CASSLGGGSPETQYF. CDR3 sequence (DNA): TGTGCCAGCAGCTTAGGAGGCGGGAGTCCGGAGACCCAGTACTTC.

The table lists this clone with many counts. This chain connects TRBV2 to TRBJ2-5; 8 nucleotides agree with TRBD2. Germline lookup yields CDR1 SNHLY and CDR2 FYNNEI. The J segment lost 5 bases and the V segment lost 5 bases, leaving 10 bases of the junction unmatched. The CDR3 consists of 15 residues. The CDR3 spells CASSRSTSDGETQYF. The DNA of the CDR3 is TGTGCCAGCAGTCGATCGACTAGCGATGGGGAGACCCAGTACTTC.

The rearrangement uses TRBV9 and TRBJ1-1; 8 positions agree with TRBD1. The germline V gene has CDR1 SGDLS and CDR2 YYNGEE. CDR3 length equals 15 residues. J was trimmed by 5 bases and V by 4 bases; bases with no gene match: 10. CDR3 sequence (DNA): TGTGCCAGCAGCCCCCGGTTGCAGGGGGCTACTGAAGCTTTCTTT. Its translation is CASSPRLQGATEAFF.

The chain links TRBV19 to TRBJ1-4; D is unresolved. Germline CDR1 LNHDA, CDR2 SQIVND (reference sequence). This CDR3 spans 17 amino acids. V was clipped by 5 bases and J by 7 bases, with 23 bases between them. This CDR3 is CASSSPPGTARGEKLFF. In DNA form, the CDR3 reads TGTGCCAGTAGTTCCCCGCCTGGAACCGCCCGGGGTGAAAAACTGTTTTTT.

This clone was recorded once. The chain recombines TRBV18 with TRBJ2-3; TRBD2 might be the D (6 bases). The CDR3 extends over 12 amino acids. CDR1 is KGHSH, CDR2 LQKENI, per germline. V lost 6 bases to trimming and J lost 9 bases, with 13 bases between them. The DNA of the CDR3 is TGTGCCAGCTCGGGGGGACCCGCCACGCAGTATTTT. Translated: CASSGGPATQYF.

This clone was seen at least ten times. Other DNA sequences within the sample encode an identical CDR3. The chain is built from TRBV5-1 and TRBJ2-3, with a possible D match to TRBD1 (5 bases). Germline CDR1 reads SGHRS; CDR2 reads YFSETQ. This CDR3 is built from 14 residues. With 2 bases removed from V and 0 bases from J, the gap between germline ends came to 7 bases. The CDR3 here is CASSLGASTDTQYF. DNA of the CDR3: TGCGCCAGCAGCTTAGGGGCGAGCACAGATACGCAGTATTTT.

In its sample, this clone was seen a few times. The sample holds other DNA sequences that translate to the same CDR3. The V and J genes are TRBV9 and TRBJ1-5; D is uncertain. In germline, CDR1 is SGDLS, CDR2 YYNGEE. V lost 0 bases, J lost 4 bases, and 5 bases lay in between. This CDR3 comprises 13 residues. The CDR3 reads CASSVAGNQPQHF. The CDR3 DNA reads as TGTGCCAGCAGCGTAGCAGGTAATCAGCCCCAGCATTTT.

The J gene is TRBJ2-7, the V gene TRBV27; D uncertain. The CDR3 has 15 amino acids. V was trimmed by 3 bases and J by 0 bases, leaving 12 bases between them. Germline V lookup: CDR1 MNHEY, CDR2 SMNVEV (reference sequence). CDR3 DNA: TGTGCCAGCAGTTTTTTATTTGGCGGCTCCTACGAGCAGTACTTC. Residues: CASSFLFGGSYEQYF.

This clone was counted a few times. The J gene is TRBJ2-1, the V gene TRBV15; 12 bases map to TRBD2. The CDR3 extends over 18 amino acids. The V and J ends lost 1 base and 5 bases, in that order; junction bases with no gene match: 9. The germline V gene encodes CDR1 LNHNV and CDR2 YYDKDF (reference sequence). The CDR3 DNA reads TGTGCCACCAGCAGAGGTACAATGAGGACTAGCGGGGACAATGAGCAGTTCTTC. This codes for CATSRGTMRTSGDNEQFF.

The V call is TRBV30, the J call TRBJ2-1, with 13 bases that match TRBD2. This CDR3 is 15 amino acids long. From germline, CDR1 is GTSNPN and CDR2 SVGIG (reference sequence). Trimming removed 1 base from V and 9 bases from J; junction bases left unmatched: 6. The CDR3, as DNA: TGTGCCTGGAGTGCCGGACTAGCGGGGGCATGTGAGCAGTTCTTC. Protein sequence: CAWSAGLAGACEQFF.

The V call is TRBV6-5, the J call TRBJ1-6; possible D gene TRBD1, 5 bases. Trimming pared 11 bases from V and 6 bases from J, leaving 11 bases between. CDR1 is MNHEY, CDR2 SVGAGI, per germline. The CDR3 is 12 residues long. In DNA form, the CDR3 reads TGTGCCGTTAGGGGACTTAATTCACCCCTCCACTTT. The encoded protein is CAVRGLNSPLHF.

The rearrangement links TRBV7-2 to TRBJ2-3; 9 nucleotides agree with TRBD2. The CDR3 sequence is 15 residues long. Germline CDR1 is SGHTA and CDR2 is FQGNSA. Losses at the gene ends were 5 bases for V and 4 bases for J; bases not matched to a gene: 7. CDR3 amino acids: CASSKVAGGSDTQYF. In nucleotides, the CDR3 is TGTGCCAGCAGCAAAGTGGCGGGGGGGTCAGATACGCAGTATTTT.

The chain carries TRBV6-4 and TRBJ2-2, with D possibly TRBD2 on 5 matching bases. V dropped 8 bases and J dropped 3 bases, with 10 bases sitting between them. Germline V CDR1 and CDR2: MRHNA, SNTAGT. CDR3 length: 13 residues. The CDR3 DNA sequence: TGTGCCAGCGCGAGGGTACACACCGGGGAGCTGTTTTTT. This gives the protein CASARVHTGELFF.

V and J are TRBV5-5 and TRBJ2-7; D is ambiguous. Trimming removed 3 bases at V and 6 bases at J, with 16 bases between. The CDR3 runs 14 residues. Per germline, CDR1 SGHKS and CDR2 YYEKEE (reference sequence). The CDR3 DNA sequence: TGTGCCAGCAGCTCGGAAGATATCGATGGCGAGCAGTACTTC. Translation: CASSSEDIDGEQYF.

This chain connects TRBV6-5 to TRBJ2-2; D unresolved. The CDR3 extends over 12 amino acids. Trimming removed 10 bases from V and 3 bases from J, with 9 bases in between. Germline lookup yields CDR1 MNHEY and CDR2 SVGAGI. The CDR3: CATTLHTGELFF. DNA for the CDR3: TGTGCCACCACCCTCCACACCGGGGAGCTGTTTTTT.

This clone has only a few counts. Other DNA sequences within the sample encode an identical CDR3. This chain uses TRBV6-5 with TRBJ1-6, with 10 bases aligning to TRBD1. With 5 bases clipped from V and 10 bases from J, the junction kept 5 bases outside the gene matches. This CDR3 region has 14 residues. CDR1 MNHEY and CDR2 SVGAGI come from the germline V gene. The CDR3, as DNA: TGTGCCAGCAGTCGGGACAGGGGAAACTCACCCCTCCACTTT. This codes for CASSRDRGNSPLHF.

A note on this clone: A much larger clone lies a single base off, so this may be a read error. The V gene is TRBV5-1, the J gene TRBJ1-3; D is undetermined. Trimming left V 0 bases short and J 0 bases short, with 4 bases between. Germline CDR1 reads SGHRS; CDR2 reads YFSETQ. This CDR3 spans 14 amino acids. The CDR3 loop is CASSLDDSGNTIYF. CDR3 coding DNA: TGCGCCAGCAGCTTGGACGACTCTGGAAACACCATATATTTT.

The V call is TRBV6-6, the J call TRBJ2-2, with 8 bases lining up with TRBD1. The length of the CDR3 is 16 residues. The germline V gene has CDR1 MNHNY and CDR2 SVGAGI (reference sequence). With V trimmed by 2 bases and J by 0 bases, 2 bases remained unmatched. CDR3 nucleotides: TGTGCCAGCAGTTACGGACAGGGAGCGAACACCGGGGAGCTGTTTTTT. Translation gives CASSYGQGANTGELFF.

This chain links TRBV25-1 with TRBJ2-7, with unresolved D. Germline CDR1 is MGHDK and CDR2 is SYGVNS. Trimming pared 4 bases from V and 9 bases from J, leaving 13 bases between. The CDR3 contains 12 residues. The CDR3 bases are TGTGCCAGCAGTGGACGGTCCTGGGGGCAGTACTTC. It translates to CASSGRSWGQYF.

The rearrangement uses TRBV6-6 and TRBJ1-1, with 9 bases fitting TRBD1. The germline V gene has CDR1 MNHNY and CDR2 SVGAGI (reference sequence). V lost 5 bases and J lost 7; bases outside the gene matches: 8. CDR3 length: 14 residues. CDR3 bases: TGTGCCAGCAGTCCCTGGGACAGGGTATTTGAAGCTTTCTTT. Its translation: CASSPWDRVFEAFF.

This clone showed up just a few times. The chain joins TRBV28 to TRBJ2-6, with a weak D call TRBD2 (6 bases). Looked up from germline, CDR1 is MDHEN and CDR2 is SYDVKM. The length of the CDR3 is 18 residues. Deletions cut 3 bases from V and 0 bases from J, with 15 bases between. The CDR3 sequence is CASSFPPGGNSGANVLTF. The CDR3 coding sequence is TGTGCCAGCAGTTTCCCACCTGGGGGGAACTCTGGGGCCAACGTCCTGACTTTC.

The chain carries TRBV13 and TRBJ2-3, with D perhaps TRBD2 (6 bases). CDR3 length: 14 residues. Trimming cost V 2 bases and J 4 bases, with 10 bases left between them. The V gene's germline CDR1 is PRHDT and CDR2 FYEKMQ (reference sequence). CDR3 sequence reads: CASSLTGAADTQYF. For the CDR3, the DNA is TGTGCCAGCAGCTTAACGGGAGCAGCAGATACGCAGTATTTT.

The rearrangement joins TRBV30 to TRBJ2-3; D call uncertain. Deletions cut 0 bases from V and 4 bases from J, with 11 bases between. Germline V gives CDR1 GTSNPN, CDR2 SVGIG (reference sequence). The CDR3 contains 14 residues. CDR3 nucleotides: TGTGCCTGGAGTGTACTCGGCCGGCCAGATACGCAGTATTTT. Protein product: CAWSVLGRPDTQYF. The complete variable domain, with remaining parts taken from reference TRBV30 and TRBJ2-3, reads SQTIHQWPATLVQPVGSPLSLECTVEGTSNPNLYWYRQAAGRGLQLLFYSVGIGQISSEVPQNLSASRPQDRQFILSSKKLLLSDSGFYLCAWSVLGRPDTQYFGPGTRLTVL.

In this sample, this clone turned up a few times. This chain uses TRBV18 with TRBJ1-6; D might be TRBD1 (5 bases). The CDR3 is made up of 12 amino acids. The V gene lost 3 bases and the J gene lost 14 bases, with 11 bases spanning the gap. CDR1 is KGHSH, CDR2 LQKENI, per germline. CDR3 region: CASSPQGRTLHF. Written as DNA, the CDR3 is TGTGCCAGCTCACCGCAGGGTAGAACCCTCCACTTT.

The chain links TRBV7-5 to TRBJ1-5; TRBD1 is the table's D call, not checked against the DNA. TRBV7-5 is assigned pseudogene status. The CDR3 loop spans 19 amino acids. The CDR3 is CARSLQSGLTVYSNQPQHF. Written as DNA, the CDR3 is TGTGCCAGAAGCTTACAATCAGGGCTCACGGTGTATAGCAATCAGCCCCAGCATTTT.

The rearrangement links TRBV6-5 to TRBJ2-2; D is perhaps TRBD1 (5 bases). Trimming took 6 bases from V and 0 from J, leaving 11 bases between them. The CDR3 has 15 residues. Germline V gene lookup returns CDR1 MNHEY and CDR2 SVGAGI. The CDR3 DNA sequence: TGTGCCAGCAGATTCAGGGCCTCGAACACCGGGGAGCTGTTTTTT. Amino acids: CASRFRASNTGELFF.

This chain's CDR3 is CAISESNRISGANVLTF. CDR3 DNA sequence: TGTGCCATCAGTGAGTCGAATCGCATCTCTGGGGCCAACGTCCTGACTTTC. The chain links TRBV10-3 to TRBJ2-6; D not certain. Per germline, CDR1 ENHRY and CDR2 SYGVKD. This CDR3 region has 17 residues. V dropped 0 bases and J dropped 0 bases, with 9 bases sitting between them.

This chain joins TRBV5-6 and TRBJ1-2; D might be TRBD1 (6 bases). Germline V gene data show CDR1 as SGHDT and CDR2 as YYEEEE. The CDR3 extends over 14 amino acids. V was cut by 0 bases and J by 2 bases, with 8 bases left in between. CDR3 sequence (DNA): TGTGCCAGCAGCTTGGCGGACAGAAACTATGGCTACACCTTC. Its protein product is CASSLADRNYGYTF.

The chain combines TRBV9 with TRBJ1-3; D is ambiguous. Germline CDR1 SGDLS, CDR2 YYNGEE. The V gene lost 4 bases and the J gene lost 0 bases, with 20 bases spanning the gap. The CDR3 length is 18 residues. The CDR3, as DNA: TGTGCCAGCAGCTCTAATAGGGCTCCATGGAACTCTGGAAACACCATATATTTT. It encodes CASSSNRAPWNSGNTIYF.

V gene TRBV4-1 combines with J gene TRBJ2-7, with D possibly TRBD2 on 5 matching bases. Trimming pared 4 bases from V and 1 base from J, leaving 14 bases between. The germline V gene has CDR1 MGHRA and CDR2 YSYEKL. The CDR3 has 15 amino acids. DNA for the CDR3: TGCGCCAGCAGCCCGCCAGGACCGGGATCCTACGAGCAGTACTTC. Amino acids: CASSPPGPGSYEQYF.

The DNA for the CDR3 is TGTGCCAGCAGCCTTGGACTAGCGGGAGGGCGCGGCCAAGAGACCCAGTACTTC. It translates to CASSLGLAGGRGQETQYF. This chain links TRBV5-6 with TRBJ2-5, with 15 bases that match TRBD2. V shed 4 bases, J shed 1 base, and the junction held 8 bases outside the gene matches. Germline CDR1 is SGHDT and CDR2 is YYEEEE. This CDR3 spans 18 amino acids.

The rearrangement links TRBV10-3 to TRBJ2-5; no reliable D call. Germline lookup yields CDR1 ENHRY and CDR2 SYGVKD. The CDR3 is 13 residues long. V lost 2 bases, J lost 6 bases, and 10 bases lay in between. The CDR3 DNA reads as TGTGCCATCAGTGAGGGCGGTGGGAAGACCCAGTACTTC. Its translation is CAISEGGGKTQYF.